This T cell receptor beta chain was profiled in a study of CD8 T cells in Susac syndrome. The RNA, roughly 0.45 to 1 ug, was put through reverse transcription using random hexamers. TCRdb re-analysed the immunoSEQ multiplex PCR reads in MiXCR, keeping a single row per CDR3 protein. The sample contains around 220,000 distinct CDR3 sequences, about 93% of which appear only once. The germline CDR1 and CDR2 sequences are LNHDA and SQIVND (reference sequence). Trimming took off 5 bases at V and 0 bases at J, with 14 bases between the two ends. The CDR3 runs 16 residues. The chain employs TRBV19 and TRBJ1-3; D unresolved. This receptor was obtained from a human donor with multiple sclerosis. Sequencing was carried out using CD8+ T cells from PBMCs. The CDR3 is CASSLVPPSSGNTIYF. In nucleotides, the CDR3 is TGTGCCAGTAGTCTGGTACCACCTAGCTCTGGAAACACCATATATTTT.